The table lists the clone carrying this TCR beta chain with a few counts. The sample is drawn from a study of T cell repertoires in cytomegalovirus infection. V lost 5 bases and J lost 4, with 18 bases in between. This CDR3 is 16 amino acids long. Germline assignment: CDR1 SGHTA and CDR2 FQGNSA. MiXCR was run by TCRdb on the reads, yielding one entry per CDR3 protein. The table lists around 290,000 distinct CDR3 sequences, about 26% of them singletons. The material sequenced was PBMCs. This TCR derives from a human donor in good health (CMV status not recorded). Some clones in this sample may be carry-over from other donors' samples. The chain has TRBV7-2 and TRBJ2-4; D is ambiguous. CDR3 amino acids: CASSHIGLDGKNIQYF. The CDR3 DNA sequence: TGTGCCAGCAGCCACATCGGGCTGGACGGTAAAAACATTCAGTACTTC. The entire variable domain, with the rest obtained from reference TRBV7-2 and TRBJ2-4, is as follows: GAGVSQSPSNKVTEKGKDVELRCDPISGHTALYWYRQSLGQGLEFLIYFQGNSAPDKSGLPSDRFSAERTGGSVSTLTIQRTQQEDSAVYLCASSHIGLDGKNIQYFGAGTRLSVL.